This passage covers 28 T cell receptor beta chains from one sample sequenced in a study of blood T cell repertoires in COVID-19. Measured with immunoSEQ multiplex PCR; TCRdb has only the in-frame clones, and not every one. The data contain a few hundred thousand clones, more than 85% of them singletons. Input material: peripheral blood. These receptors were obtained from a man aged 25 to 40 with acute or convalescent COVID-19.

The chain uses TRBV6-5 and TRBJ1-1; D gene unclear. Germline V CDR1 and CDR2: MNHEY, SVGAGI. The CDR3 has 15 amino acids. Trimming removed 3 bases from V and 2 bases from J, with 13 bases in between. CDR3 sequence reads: CASSYQQHYNTEAFF. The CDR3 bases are TGTGCCAGCAGTTATCAACAGCATTATAACACTGAAGCTTTCTTT.

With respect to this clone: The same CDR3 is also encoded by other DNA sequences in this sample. The CDR3 region has the DNA TGTGCCAGCTCACCCCAGGGACAGAACACTGAAGCTTTCTTT. This codes for CASSPQGQNTEAFF. The chain has TRBV18 and TRBJ1-1; tentatively, D is TRBD1 (6 bases). From germline, CDR1 is KGHSH and CDR2 LQKENI. This CDR3 has 14 residues. The V end was cut by 3 bases, the J end by 1 base, with 9 bases between.

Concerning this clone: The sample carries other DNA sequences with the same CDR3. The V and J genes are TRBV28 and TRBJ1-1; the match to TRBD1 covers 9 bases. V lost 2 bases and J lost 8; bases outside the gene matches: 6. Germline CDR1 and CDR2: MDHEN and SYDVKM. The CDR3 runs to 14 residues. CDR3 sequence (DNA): TGTGCCAGCAGTTTAGAACAGGGGGCCTCCGAAGCTTTCTTT. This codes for CASSLEQGASEAFF.

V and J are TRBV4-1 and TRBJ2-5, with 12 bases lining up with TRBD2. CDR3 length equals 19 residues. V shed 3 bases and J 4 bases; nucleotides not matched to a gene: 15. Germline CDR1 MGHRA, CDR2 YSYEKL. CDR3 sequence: CASSQWLSTSGGPGETQYF. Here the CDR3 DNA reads TGCGCCAGCAGCCAGTGGTTATCCACTAGCGGGGGGCCGGGAGAGACCCAGTACTTC.

Here the CDR3 DNA reads TGCGCCAGCAGCTTGGTAGCGGGGGGACTTAATGAGCAGTTCTTC. This codes for CASSLVAGGLNEQFF. The V and J genes are TRBV5-1 and TRBJ2-1; 10 bases match TRBD2. Trimming removed 0 bases from V and 7 bases from J; junction bases left unmatched: 4. Germline V CDR1 and CDR2: SGHRS, YFSETQ. This CDR3 has 15 residues.

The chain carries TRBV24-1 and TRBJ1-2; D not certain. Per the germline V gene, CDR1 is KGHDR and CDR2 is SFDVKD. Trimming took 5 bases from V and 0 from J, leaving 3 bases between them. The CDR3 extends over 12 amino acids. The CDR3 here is CATSVTNYGYTF. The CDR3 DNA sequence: TGTGCCACCAGTGTAACTAACTATGGCTACACCTTC.

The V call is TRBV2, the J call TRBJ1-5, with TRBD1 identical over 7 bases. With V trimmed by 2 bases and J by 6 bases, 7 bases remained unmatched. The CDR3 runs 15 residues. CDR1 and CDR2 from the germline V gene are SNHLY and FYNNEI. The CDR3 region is CASSEMVQGSQPQHF. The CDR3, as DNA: TGTGCCAGCAGTGAAATGGTACAGGGGTCTCAGCCCCAGCATTTT.

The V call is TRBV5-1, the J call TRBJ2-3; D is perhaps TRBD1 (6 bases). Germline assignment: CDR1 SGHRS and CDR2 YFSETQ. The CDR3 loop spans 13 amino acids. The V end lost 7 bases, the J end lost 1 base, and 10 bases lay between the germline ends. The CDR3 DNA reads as TGCGCCAGCCGCGAGGGGGGCACAGATACGCAGTATTTT. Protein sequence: CASREGGTDTQYF.

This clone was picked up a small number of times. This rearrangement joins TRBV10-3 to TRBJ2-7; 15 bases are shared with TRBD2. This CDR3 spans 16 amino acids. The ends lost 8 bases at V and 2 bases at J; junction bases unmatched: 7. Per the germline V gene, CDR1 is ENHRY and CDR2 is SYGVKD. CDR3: CAIGGLAGGYPYEQYF. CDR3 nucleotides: TGTGCCATCGGGGGACTAGCGGGGGGCTACCCCTACGAGCAGTACTTC.

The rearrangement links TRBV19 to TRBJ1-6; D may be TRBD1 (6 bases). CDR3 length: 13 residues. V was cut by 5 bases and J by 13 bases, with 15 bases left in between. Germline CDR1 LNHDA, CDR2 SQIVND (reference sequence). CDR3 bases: TGTGCCAGTAGTGGAACAGGGAAATCTCCCCTCCACTTT. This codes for CASSGTGKSPLHF. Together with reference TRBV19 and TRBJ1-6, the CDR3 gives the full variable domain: DGGITQSPKYLFRKEGQNVTLSCEQNLNHDAMYWYRQDPGQGLRLIYYSQIVNDFQKGDIAEGYSVSREKKESFPLTVTSAQKNPTAFYLCASSGTGKSPLHFGNGTRLTVT.

As DNA, the CDR3 is TGTGCCAGTAGAAGAGGGACAGGGAGAACACCCCTCCACTTT. It encodes CASRRGTGRTPLHF. This chain links TRBV19 with TRBJ1-6; 9 positions match TRBD1. The CDR3 runs to 14 residues. Per the germline V gene, CDR1 is LNHDA and CDR2 is SQIVND (reference sequence). J lost 11 bases, V lost 6 bases, and 8 bases had no gene match.

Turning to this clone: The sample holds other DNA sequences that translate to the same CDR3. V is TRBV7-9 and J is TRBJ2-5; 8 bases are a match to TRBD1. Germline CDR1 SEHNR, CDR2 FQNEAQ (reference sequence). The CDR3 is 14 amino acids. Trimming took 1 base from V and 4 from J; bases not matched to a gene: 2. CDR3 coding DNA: TGTGCCAGCAGCTTAGGGACAGGGAGAGAGACCCAGTACTTC. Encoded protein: CASSLGTGRETQYF.

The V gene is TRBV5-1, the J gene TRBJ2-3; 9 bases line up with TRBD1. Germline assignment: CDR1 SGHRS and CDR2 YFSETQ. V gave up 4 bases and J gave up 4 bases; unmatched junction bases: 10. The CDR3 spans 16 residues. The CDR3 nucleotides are TGCGCCAGCAGCAACCCACCGGGACAGGGTTCAGATACGCAGTATTTT. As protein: CASSNPPGQGSDTQYF.

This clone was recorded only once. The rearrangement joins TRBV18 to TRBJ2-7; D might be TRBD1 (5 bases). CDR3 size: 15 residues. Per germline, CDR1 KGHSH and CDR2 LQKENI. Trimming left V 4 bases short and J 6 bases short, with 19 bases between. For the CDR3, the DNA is TGTGCCAGCTCACTAGAAACCAGGGATCGGAGCGAGCAGTACTTC. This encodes CASSLETRDRSEQYF.

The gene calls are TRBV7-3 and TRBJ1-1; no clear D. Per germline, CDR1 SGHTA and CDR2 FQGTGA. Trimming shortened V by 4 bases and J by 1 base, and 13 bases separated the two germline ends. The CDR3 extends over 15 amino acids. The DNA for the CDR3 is TGTGCCAGCAGCTCCGGTTTTCCGGGGAACACTGAAGCTTTCTTT. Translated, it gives CASSSGFPGNTEAFF.

CDR3 amino acids: CASPRAGAFNQPQHF. In DNA form, the CDR3 reads TGTGCCAGCCCCCGTGCGGGCGCTTTTAATCAGCCCCAGCATTTT. The rearrangement uses TRBV18 and TRBJ1-5; D is unresolved. The CDR3 contains 15 residues. Between the trimmed V and J ends, which lost 8 bases and 4 bases, there was a span of 18 bases. CDR1 KGHSH and CDR2 LQKENI come from the germline V gene.

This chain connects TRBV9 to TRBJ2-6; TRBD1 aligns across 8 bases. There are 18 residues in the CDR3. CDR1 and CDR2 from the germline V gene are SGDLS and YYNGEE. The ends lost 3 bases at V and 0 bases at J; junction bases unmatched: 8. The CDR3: CASSARTGGLSGANVLTF. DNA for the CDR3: TGTGCCAGCAGCGCCAGAACAGGGGGGCTCTCTGGGGCCAACGTCCTGACTTTC.

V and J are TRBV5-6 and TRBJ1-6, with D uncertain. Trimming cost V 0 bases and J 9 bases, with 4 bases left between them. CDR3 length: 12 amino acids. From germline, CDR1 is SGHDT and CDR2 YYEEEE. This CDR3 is CASSLGPSPLHF. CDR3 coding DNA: TGTGCCAGCAGCTTGGGGCCTTCACCCCTCCACTTT.

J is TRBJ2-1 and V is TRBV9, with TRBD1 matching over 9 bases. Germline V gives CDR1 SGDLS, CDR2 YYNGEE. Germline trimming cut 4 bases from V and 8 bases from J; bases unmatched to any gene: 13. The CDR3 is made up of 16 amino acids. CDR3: CASSHKRDRASDEQFF. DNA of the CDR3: TGTGCCAGCAGCCATAAACGGGACAGGGCCTCGGATGAGCAGTTCTTC.

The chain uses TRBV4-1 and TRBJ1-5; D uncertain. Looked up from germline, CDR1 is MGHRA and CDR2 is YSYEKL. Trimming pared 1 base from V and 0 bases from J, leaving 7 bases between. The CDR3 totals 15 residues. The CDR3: CASSQAVFSNQPQHF. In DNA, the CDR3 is TGCGCCAGCAGCCAAGCCGTGTTTAGCAATCAGCCCCAGCATTTT.

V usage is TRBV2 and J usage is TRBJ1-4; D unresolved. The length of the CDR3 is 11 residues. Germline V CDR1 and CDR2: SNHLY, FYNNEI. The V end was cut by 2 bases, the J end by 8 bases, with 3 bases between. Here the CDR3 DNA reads TGTGCCAGCAGTGAAAGCGAAAAACTGTTTTTT. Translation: CASSESEKLFF.

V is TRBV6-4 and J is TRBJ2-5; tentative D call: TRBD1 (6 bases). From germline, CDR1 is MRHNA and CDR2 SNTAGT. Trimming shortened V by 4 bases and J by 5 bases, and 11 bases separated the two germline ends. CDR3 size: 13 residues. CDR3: CASSARQGETQYF. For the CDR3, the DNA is TGTGCCAGCAGTGCTCGGCAGGGGGAGACCCAGTACTTC.

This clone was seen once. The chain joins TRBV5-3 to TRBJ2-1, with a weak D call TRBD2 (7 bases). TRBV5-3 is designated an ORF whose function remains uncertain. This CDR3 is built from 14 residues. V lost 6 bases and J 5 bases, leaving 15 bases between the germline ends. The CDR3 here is CARTWGGSHNEQFF. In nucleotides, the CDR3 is TGTGCCAGAACCTGGGGGGGCAGCCACAATGAGCAGTTCTTC.

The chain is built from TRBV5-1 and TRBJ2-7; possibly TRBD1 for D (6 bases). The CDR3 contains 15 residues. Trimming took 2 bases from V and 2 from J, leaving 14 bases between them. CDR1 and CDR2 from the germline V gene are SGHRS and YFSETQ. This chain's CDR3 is CASSLGQLEPYEQYF. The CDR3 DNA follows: TGCGCCAGCAGCTTAGGACAGCTTGAACCCTACGAGCAGTACTTC.

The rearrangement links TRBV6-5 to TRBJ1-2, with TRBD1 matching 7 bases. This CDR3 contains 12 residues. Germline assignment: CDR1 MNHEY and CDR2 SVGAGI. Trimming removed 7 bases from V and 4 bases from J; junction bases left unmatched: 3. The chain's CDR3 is CASKTGTYGYTF. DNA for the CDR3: TGTGCCAGCAAGACAGGGACCTATGGCTACACCTTC.

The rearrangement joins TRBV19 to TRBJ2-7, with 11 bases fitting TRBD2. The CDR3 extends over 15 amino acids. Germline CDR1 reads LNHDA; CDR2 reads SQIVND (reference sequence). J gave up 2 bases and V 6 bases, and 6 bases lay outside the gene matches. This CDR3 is CASSSGTSGTYEQYF. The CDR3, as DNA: TGTGCCAGTAGCTCCGGGACTAGCGGCACCTACGAGCAGTACTTC. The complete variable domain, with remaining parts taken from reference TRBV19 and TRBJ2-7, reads DGGITQSPKYLFRKEGQNVTLSCEQNLNHDAMYWYRQDPGQGLRLIYYSQIVNDFQKGDIAEGYSVSREKKESFPLTVTSAQKNPTAFYLCASSSGTSGTYEQYFGPGTRLTVT.

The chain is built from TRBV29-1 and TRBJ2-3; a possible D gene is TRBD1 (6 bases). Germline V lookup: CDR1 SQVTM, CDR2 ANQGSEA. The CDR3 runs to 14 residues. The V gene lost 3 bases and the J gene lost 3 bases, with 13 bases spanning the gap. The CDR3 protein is CSVEKDSETDTQYF. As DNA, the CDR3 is TGCAGCGTTGAGAAGGACAGCGAAACAGATACGCAGTATTTT.

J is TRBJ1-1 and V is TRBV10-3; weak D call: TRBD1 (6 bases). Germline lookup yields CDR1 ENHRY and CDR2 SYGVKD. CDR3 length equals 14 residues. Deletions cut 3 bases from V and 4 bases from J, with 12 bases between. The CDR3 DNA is TGTGCCATCAGTGATCCGAGGGGGGGCACTGAAGCTTTCTTT. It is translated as CAISDPRGGTEAFF.